The 14 T cell receptor beta chains listed next were all sequenced from one sample in a study of T cell changes during pregnancy in multiple sclerosis. The table came from immunoSEQ multiplex PCR; TCRdb's copy has only in-frame clones and leaves some out. The sample consists of about 59,000 clones, about 94% of them appearing once. The source material was CD8+ T cells from peripheral blood mononuclear cells, sampled after pregnancy. These TCRs come from a female donor with multiple sclerosis, enrolled in a pregnancy study.

The V call is TRBV27, the J call TRBJ2-6, with a tentative D call TRBD2 (5 bases). V lost 3 bases and J lost 2, with 26 bases in between. Germline CDR1 reads MNHEY; CDR2 reads SMNVEV (reference sequence). This CDR3 spans 21 amino acids. CDR3 DNA sequence: TGTGCCAGCAGTTTTATCTCTGCGGGCGACGACCTTCGCGCTGGGGCCAACGTCCTGACTTTC. Translation gives CASSFISAGDDLRAGANVLTF.

The chain carries TRBV29-1 and TRBJ1-2, with 8 bases identical to TRBD1. The germline V gene encodes CDR1 SQVTM and CDR2 ANQGSEA. The CDR3 is 13 residues long. V gave up 3 bases and J gave up 5 bases; unmatched junction bases: 5. This CDR3 is CSVEDRDWYGYTF. CDR3 nucleotide sequence: TGCAGCGTTGAGGACAGGGATTGGTATGGCTACACCTTC.

The chain uses TRBV6-1 and TRBJ2-1; 10 nucleotides match TRBD2. The germline V gene has CDR1 MNHNS and CDR2 SASEGT. With 6 bases clipped from V and 6 bases from J, the junction kept 8 bases outside the gene matches. The CDR3 covers 15 residues. The CDR3 DNA follows: TGTGCCAGCAGGCTGGGACTAGCGACCCCCAATGAGCAGTTCTTC. Residues: CASRLGLATPNEQFF.

This sequence joins TRBV11-2 and TRBJ1-1, with a tentative D call TRBD1 (6 bases). CDR1 and CDR2 from the germline V gene are SGHAT and FQNNGV. The CDR3 runs to 12 residues. Trimming took off 6 bases at V and 3 bases at J, with 8 bases between the two ends. The CDR3 reads CASRPGDTEAFF. Written as DNA, the CDR3 is TGTGCCAGCAGACCAGGGGACACTGAAGCTTTCTTT.

J is TRBJ2-7 and V is TRBV7-6; 10 nucleotides match TRBD1. The CDR3 length is 17 residues. Trimming at V came to 2 bases and at J to 6 bases, leaving 13 bases not matched to a gene. Germline CDR1 is SGHVS and CDR2 is FNYEAQ. The CDR3 reads CASSLRGPGQGPSEQYF. As DNA, the CDR3 is TGTGCCAGCAGCTTAAGGGGTCCGGGACAGGGGCCCAGCGAGCAGTACTTC.

The chain has TRBV5-6 and TRBJ2-2; TRBD2 agrees at 12 bases. CDR3 size: 17 residues. Germline values: CDR1 SGHDT, CDR2 YYEEEE. With 3 bases clipped from V and 5 bases from J, the junction kept 8 bases outside the gene matches. CDR3 loop: CASSSGLAGPMTGELFF. The DNA for the CDR3 is TGTGCCAGCAGCTCGGGACTAGCGGGTCCGATGACCGGGGAGCTGTTTTTT.

This chain uses TRBV7-9 with TRBJ2-7; tentatively, D is TRBD2 (6 bases). Germline CDR1 reads SEHNR; CDR2 reads FQNEAQ (reference sequence). The CDR3 length is 14 residues. V was trimmed by 5 bases and J by 5 bases, leaving 16 bases between them. Here the CDR3 reads CASSPPGRLDEQYF. The DNA of the CDR3 is TGTGCCAGCAGCCCCCCAGGGAGGCTCGACGAGCAGTACTTC.

The chain uses TRBV30 and TRBJ1-3; D is perhaps TRBD1 (5 bases). The CDR3 loop spans 14 amino acids. Germline CDR1 reads GTSNPN; CDR2 reads SVGIG (reference sequence). Trimming stripped 1 base from V and 2 bases from J, with 9 bases between. The CDR3 DNA reads TGTGCCTGGAGTGGGGGGGTAGCTGGAAACACCATATATTTT. Amino acid sequence: CAWSGGVAGNTIYF.

V is TRBV7-8 and J is TRBJ2-7, with D unresolved. CDR1 and CDR2 (germline): SGHVS, FQNEAQ. This CDR3 comprises 13 residues. V was cut by 0 bases and J by 6 bases, with 9 bases left in between. Written as DNA, the CDR3 is TGTGCCAGCAGCTTAGCATATAGTAGCGAGCAGTACTTC. This translates into CASSLAYSSEQYF.

This clone was seen once. The J gene is TRBJ2-7, the V gene TRBV6-6; TRBD1 matches 7 bases. In germline, CDR1 is MNHNY, CDR2 SVGAGI (reference sequence). The CDR3 contains 16 residues. With 5 bases clipped from V and 0 bases from J, the junction kept 10 bases outside the gene matches. The CDR3 is CASSTGRQGSSYEQYF. The CDR3, as DNA: TGTGCCAGCAGTACGGGTCGACAGGGAAGCTCCTACGAGCAGTACTTC.

The gene calls are TRBV11-2 and TRBJ2-3; D is ambiguous. Germline CDR1 SGHAT, CDR2 FQNNGV. Deletions cut 3 bases from V and 6 bases from J, with 10 bases between. CDR3 length: 13 residues. The CDR3: CASSFPFGDTQYF. The CDR3 DNA follows: TGTGCCAGCAGCTTCCCGTTTGGCGATACGCAGTATTTT.

J is TRBJ1-5 and V is TRBV27, with D tentatively TRBD1 (6 bases). CDR1 MNHEY and CDR2 SMNVEV come from the germline V gene (reference sequence). The CDR3 runs to 14 residues. Trimming shortened V by 6 bases and J by 3 bases, and 12 bases separated the two germline ends. CDR3 amino acids: CASREGGYNQPQHF. DNA of the CDR3: TGTGCCAGCAGGGAGGGGGGGTACAATCAGCCCCAGCATTTT.

This clone was seen a single time. For the CDR3, the DNA is TGTGCCAGTAGTCCCCTGGACGGGGCCTACGAGCAGTACTTC. It specifies CASSPLDGAYEQYF. The rearrangement joins TRBV19 to TRBJ2-7, with D perhaps matching TRBD2 (5 bases). V gave up 5 bases and J gave up 2 bases, with 13 bases separating them. The CDR3 loop spans 14 amino acids. The germline V gene encodes CDR1 LNHDA and CDR2 SQIVND (reference sequence).

The J gene is TRBJ2-2, the V gene TRBV5-6, with TRBD2 as a possible D gene (5 bases). The germline V gene encodes CDR1 SGHDT and CDR2 YYEEEE. The CDR3 runs to 13 residues. V was cut by 0 bases and J by 5 bases, with 5 bases left in between. The CDR3 DNA follows: TGTGCCAGCAGCTTGGGAGGGACCGGGGAGCTGTTTTTT. It encodes CASSLGGTGELFF.